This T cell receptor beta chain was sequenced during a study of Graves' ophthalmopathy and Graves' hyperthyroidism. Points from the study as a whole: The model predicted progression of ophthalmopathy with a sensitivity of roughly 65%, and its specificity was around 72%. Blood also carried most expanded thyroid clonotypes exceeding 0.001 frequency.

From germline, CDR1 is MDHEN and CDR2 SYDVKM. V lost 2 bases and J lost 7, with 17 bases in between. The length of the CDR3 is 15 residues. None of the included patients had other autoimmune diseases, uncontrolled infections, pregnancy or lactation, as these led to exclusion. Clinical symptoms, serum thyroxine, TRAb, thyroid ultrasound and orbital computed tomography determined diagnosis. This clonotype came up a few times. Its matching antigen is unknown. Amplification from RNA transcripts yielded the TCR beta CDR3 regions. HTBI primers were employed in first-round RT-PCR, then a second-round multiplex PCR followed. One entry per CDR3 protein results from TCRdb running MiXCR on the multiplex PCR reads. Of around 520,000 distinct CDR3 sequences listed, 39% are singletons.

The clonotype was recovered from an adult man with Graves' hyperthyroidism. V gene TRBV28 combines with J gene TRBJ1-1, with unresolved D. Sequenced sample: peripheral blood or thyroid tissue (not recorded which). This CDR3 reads CASSLRGWDGDEAFF. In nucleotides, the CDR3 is TGTGCCAGCAGTTTAAGAGGGTGGGATGGGGATGAAGCTTTCTTT.